This TCR beta chain was recovered during a study of blood T cells in healthy people across ages. General study results and limits: Changes in expanded clonotypes were possibly confounded, as the CMV status of donors was unknown. A roughly linear age-dependent decrease characterized TCR beta diversity per million T cells.

About this clonotype itself: Antigen specificity is unknown.

Through a sample-barcoded 5' primer and a J-beta primer mix, a second PCR was run for about 6 to 11 cycles. TCRdb used MiXCR to reprocess the 5' RACE reads, holding one entry per CDR3 protein. The sample includes 1.5 million to 2 million distinct CDR3 sequences, roughly 50% seen only once; the top ten take less than 2.5%. This CDR3 comprises 15 residues. The germline CDR1 and CDR2 sequences are MNHEY and SVGEGT. V lost 2 bases and J lost 4; bases outside the gene matches: 6. Ranging in age from roughly 6 to 90, the donors were healthy Caucasian individuals from Russia. Extraction yielded at least 5.5 micrograms of total RNA per sample.

The material sequenced was blood. The receptor comes from a woman in her forties in good health. The rearrangement uses TRBV6-2 or TRBV6-3 and TRBJ2-5; 8 bases align to TRBD1. CDR3 in amino acids: CASSYPRQGSETQYF. DNA for the CDR3: TGTGCCAGCAGTTACCCTAGACAGGGGTCAGAGACCCAGTACTTC.